Below, 23 T cell receptor beta chains from the same sample are listed, as sequenced in a study of blood T cell repertoires in COVID-19. Method: immunoSEQ multiplex PCR; TCRdb's copy keeps in-frame clones and lacks some. This table holds around 620,000 clones, around 89% found once. Sequenced: peripheral blood. The receptors shown here come from a woman under 30 with acute or convalescent COVID-19.

This chain uses TRBV6-5 with TRBJ1-1; D is unclear. Trimming took 0 bases from V and 1 from J, leaving 9 bases between them. This CDR3 is 15 amino acids long. The V gene's germline CDR1 is MNHEY and CDR2 SVGAGI. The CDR3 nucleotides are TGTGCCAGCAGTTACTCGAGGCAGTCGAACACTGAAGCTTTCTTT. Translation: CASSYSRQSNTEAFF.

This clone was counted only a few times. The genes are TRBV7-6 and TRBJ1-4; the D gene is possibly TRBD1 (5 bases). The V gene's germline CDR1 is SGHVS and CDR2 FNYEAQ. V was cut by 5 bases and J by 0 bases, with 13 bases left in between. The CDR3 loop spans 16 amino acids. This chain's CDR3 is CASSGQWVATNEKLFF. The CDR3 nucleotides are TGTGCCAGCAGCGGACAATGGGTAGCAACTAATGAAAAACTGTTTTTT.

The rearrangement uses TRBV9 and TRBJ1-2; a possible D gene is TRBD1 (6 bases). Germline CDR1 and CDR2: SGDLS and YYNGEE. V dropped 0 bases and J dropped 4 bases, with 16 bases sitting between them. The CDR3 contains 16 residues. The CDR3, as DNA: TGTGCCAGCAGCGTAGGGGAAACAGGGTTCCCCTATGGCTACACCTTC. Encoded protein: CASSVGETGFPYGYTF.

The chain employs TRBV3-1 (or the pseudogene TRBV3-2) and TRBJ1-2; D gene ambiguous. The germline V gene has CDR1 LGHDT and CDR2 YNNKEL (reference sequence). The CDR3 is 13 amino acids. V was clipped by 0 bases and J by 7 bases, with 9 bases between them. The CDR3 protein is CASSQDPRTGYTF. In DNA form, the CDR3 reads TGTGCCAGCAGCCAAGATCCGAGAACTGGCTACACCTTC.

The chain recombines TRBV27 with TRBJ1-3; 9 nucleotides match TRBD1. The CDR3 consists of 14 residues. V was pared by 6 bases and J by 1 base, with 1 base of the junction left unmatched. Germline lookup yields CDR1 MNHEY and CDR2 SMNVEV (reference sequence). As DNA, the CDR3 is TGTGCCAGCAGCGGACAGGGGTCTGGAAACACCATATATTTT. This encodes CASSGQGSGNTIYF.

This chain links TRBV19 with TRBJ2-3, with 8 bases lining up with TRBD2. Trimming took 3 bases from V and 2 from J; bases not matched to a gene: 7. The CDR3 extends over 16 amino acids. Germline values: CDR1 LNHDA, CDR2 SQIVND (reference sequence). The CDR3 sequence is CASSITRGALTDTQYF. In DNA form, the CDR3 reads TGTGCCAGTAGTATCACGCGGGGGGCCCTCACAGATACGCAGTATTTT. Full variable domain (outside the CDR3, taken from reference TRBV19 and TRBJ2-3): DGGITQSPKYLFRKEGQNVTLSCEQNLNHDAMYWYRQDPGQGLRLIYYSQIVNDFQKGDIAEGYSVSREKKESFPLTVTSAQKNPTAFYLCASSITRGALTDTQYFGPGTRLTVL.

This chain uses TRBV12-3 or TRBV12-4 with TRBJ2-2; TRBD1 is a possible D gene (5 bases). V shed 2 bases and J shed 7 bases, with 8 bases lying between them. CDR3 size: 13 residues. CDR3 residues: CASSLKGDGELFF. The CDR3 region has the DNA TGTGCCAGCAGTTTAAAAGGGGACGGGGAGCTGTTTTTT.

This clone was recorded a few times. This chain joins TRBV6-4 and TRBJ2-6; D is perhaps TRBD1 (5 bases). The V end lost 3 bases, the J end lost 0 bases, and 9 bases lay between the germline ends. Germline V gene data show CDR1 as MRHNA and CDR2 as SNTAGT. The CDR3 is 16 amino acids. As DNA, the CDR3 is TGTGCCAGCAGTGAAGAAGGGGACTCTGGGGCCAACGTCCTGACTTTC. Its translation is CASSEEGDSGANVLTF.

V and J are TRBV7-9 and TRBJ2-5; the D gene is possibly TRBD2 (5 bases). CDR3 size: 13 residues. In germline, CDR1 is SEHNR, CDR2 FQNEAQ (reference sequence). V was shortened by 5 bases and J by 0 bases, with 7 bases between the two germline ends. CDR3 sequence (DNA): TGTGCCAGCAGCCCGGACTACCAAGAGACCCAGTACTTC. Translating it yields CASSPDYQETQYF.

The chain has TRBV6-2 or TRBV6-3 and TRBJ2-7; tentative D call: TRBD1 (6 bases). Germline V gene lookup returns CDR1 MNHEY and CDR2 SVGEGT. The length of the CDR3 is 13 residues. Between the trimmed V and J ends, which lost 5 bases and 1 base, there was a span of 9 bases. The CDR3: CASSLQGSYEQYF. The DNA of the CDR3 is TGTGCCAGCAGTCTTCAGGGGTCCTACGAGCAGTACTTC.

In its sample, this clone was seen once. The V and J genes are TRBV27 and TRBJ1-1, with TRBD1 as a possible D gene (5 bases). In germline, CDR1 is MNHEY, CDR2 SMNVEV (reference sequence). V gave up 2 bases and J gave up 5 bases, with 9 bases separating them. The CDR3 is 13 amino acids. The CDR3 loop reads CASSLRSGTEAFF. CDR3 DNA: TGTGCCAGCAGTTTACGCTCAGGGACTGAAGCTTTCTTT.

V is TRBV12-3 or TRBV12-4 and J is TRBJ2-3; D is possibly TRBD1 (5 bases). This CDR3 is 12 amino acids long. With 6 bases removed from V and 5 bases from J, the gap between germline ends came to 9 bases. The CDR3 here is CASRGQRDTQYF. The DNA for the CDR3 is TGTGCCAGCAGGGGGCAGAGAGATACGCAGTATTTT.

V gene TRBV27 combines with J gene TRBJ1-5; TRBD1 aligns across 8 bases. The CDR3 extends over 18 amino acids. CDR1 and CDR2 from the germline V gene are MNHEY and SMNVEV (reference sequence). Trimming at V came to 6 bases and at J to 2 bases, leaving 15 bases not matched to a gene. The DNA for the CDR3 is TGTGCCAGCAGCCCCAGACAGGGGCCAGCCCCATGCAATCAGCCCCAGCATTTT. Residues: CASSPRQGPAPCNQPQHF.

This chain uses TRBV14 with TRBJ2-7; 10 bases map to TRBD1. V lost 5 bases to trimming and J lost 3 bases; unmatched junction nucleotides: 4. CDR3 size: 14 residues. Germline CDR1 and CDR2: SGHDN and FVKESK. The CDR3 nucleotides are TGTGCCAGCAGCGAGACAGGGGGCCTCTACGAGCAGTACTTC. It encodes CASSETGGLYEQYF.

The chain links TRBV7-9 to TRBJ2-7, with 9 positions matching TRBD1. Trimming removed 6 bases from V and 3 bases from J; junction bases left unmatched: 3. This CDR3 has 13 residues. Per germline, CDR1 SEHNR and CDR2 FQNEAQ (reference sequence). This CDR3 is CASRGTGSYEQYF. For the CDR3, the DNA is TGTGCCAGCAGGGGGACAGGGAGCTACGAGCAGTACTTC.

This clone is a singleton in its sample. The V and J genes are TRBV5-1 and TRBJ2-5; 8 bases align to TRBD2. Germline CDR1 is SGHRS and CDR2 is YFSETQ. J lost 3 bases, V lost 2 bases, and 6 bases had no gene match. This CDR3 spans 15 amino acids. The CDR3 DNA is TGCGCCAGCAGCTTTCGGGGGGGCCGAGAAGAGACCCAGTACTTC. It translates to CASSFRGGREETQYF.

The chain has TRBV3-1 (or the pseudogene TRBV3-2) and TRBJ2-7; 9 nucleotides align to TRBD2. The J segment lost 2 bases and the V segment lost 4 bases, leaving 6 bases of the junction unmatched. The CDR3 totals 15 residues. The V gene's germline CDR1 is LGHDT and CDR2 YNNKEL (reference sequence). For the CDR3, the DNA is TGTGCCAGCAGCCTTAGCGGGGGAAGAACCTACGAGCAGTACTTC. Translating gives CASSLSGGRTYEQYF.

V is TRBV2 and J is TRBJ1-2; 9 bases match TRBD1. Germline CDR1 SNHLY, CDR2 FYNNEI. V lost 4 bases to trimming and J lost 8 bases; unmatched junction nucleotides: 11. This CDR3 is 15 amino acids long. CDR3 in DNA: TGTGCCAGCAGTGGTCGTCGGGGACAGGGTTGGGGCTACACCTTC. Its protein product is CASSGRRGQGWGYTF. Filled out from reference TRBV2 and TRBJ1-2, the complete variable domain reads EPEVTQTPSHQVTQMGQEVILRCVPISNHLYFYWYRQILGQKVEFLVSFYNNEISEKSEIFDDQFSVERPDGSNFTLKIRSTKLEDSAMYFCASSGRRGQGWGYTFGSGTRLTVV.

This chain links TRBV29-1 with TRBJ2-2, with TRBD1 matching 7 bases. CDR3 length equals 13 residues. Germline CDR1 SQVTM, CDR2 ANQGSEA. V gave up 7 bases and J gave up 2 bases; unmatched junction bases: 4. CDR3 in amino acids: CSAGTVNTGELFF. CDR3 nucleotides: TGCAGCGCCGGGACAGTAAACACCGGGGAGCTGTTTTTT.

This sequence joins TRBV6-5 and TRBJ1-4; 7 nucleotides match TRBD1. The V gene end was trimmed by 7 bases and the J gene end by 14 bases; junction bases not matched to a gene: 7. CDR1 is MNHEY, CDR2 SVGAGI, per germline. The CDR3 loop spans 11 amino acids. The CDR3 loop reads CASKIQGWLFF. The CDR3 DNA reads as TGTGCCAGCAAGATACAGGGGTGGCTGTTTTTT.

The chain combines TRBV9 with TRBJ1-2; TRBD1 agrees at 7 bases. The germline gives CDR1 SGDLS, CDR2 YYNGEE. This CDR3 region has 13 residues. The junction had 5 bases not matched to a gene; V was cut back by 3 bases and J by 6 bases. The CDR3 sequence is CASSDGTAHGYTF. DNA for the CDR3: TGTGCCAGCAGCGACGGGACAGCTCATGGCTACACCTTC. Using reference TRBV9 and TRBJ1-2 for the parts outside the CDR3, the full variable domain is DSGVTQTPKHLITATGQRVTLRCSPRSGDLSVYWYQQSLDQGLQFLIQYYNGEERAKGNILERFSAQQFPDLHSELNLSSLELGDSALYFCASSDGTAHGYTFGSGTRLTVV.

Only one count was recorded for this clone. The genes are TRBV6-2 or TRBV6-3 and TRBJ2-7; perhaps TRBD1 as D (5 bases). This CDR3 contains 15 residues. The germline CDR1 and CDR2 sequences are MNHEY and SVGEGT. V was pared by 0 bases and J by 3 bases, with 12 bases between. The CDR3 coding sequence is TGTGCCAGCAGTTACTCGCAGGGATGGGACTACGAGCAGTACTTC. Amino acids: CASSYSQGWDYEQYF.

This chain joins TRBV9 and TRBJ2-2, with 9 bases fitting TRBD2. The germline gives CDR1 SGDLS, CDR2 YYNGEE. CDR3 length equals 15 residues. The V and J ends lost 0 bases and 4 bases, in that order; junction bases with no gene match: 1. CDR3 sequence reads: CASSVVLAGTGELFF. The CDR3 nucleotides read TGTGCCAGCAGCGTAGTACTAGCGGGCACCGGGGAGCTGTTTTTT.